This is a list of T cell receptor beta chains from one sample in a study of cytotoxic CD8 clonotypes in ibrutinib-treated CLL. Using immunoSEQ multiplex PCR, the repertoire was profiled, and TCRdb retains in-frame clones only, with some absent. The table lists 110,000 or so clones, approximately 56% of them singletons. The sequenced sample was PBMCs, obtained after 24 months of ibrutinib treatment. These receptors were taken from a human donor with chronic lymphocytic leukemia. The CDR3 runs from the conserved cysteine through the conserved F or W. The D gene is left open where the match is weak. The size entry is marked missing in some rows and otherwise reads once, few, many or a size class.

CDR3 protein: CSVAQGIRETQYF
CDR3 DNA: TGCAGCGTTGCTCAGGGAATACGCGAGACCCAGTACTTC
clone size: once
J gene: TRBJ2-5
CDR3 length: 13
V gene: TRBV29-1
D gene: -

CDR3 protein: CASRLGQDPRSSTQYF
CDR3 DNA: TGCGCCAGCCGCCTTGGCCAGGACCCGCGGTCGTCCACGCAGTATTTT
clone size: once
J gene: TRBJ2-3
CDR3 length: 16
V gene: TRBV5-1
D gene: -

CDR3 protein: CASSAPGGVGYEQYF
CDR3 DNA: TGTGCCAGCAGCGCGCCCGGGGGAGTTGGCTACGAGCAGTACTTC
clone size: once
J gene: TRBJ2-7
CDR3 length: 15
V gene: TRBV28
D gene: -

CDR3 protein: CASSSGLAGASRNEQFF
CDR3 DNA: TGTGCCAGCAGCTCAGGACTAGCGGGGGCCTCTAGGAATGAGCAGTTCTTC
clone size: -
J gene: TRBJ2-1
CDR3 length: 17
V gene: TRBV5-4
D gene: TRBD2

CDR3 protein: CASSLSWGPQHF
CDR3 DNA: TGTGCCAGCAGCTTGAGTTGGGGGCCCCAGCATTTT
clone size: few
J gene: TRBJ1-5
CDR3 length: 12
V gene: TRBV7-2
D gene: -

CDR3 protein: CAWSVERGVNYGYTF
CDR3 DNA: TGTGCCTGGAGTGTAGAGAGAGGGGTTAACTATGGCTACACCTTC
clone size: -
J gene: TRBJ1-2
CDR3 length: 15
V gene: TRBV30
D gene: -

CDR3 protein: CASRGAGELFF
CDR3 DNA: TGTGCCAGCAGAGGGGCCGGGGAGCTGTTTTTT
clone size: once
J gene: TRBJ2-2
CDR3 length: 11
V gene: TRBV6-5
D gene: -

CDR3 protein: CATSIPGQGARGYTF
CDR3 DNA: TGTGCCACCAGCATACCGGGACAGGGGGCGCGGGGCTACACCTTC
clone size: -
J gene: TRBJ1-2
CDR3 length: 15
V gene: TRBV15
D gene: TRBD1

CDR3 protein: CASSRQRTGNEKLFF
CDR3 DNA: TGTGCCAGCAGCCGACAGCGGACAGGGAATGAAAAACTGTTTTTT
clone size: -
J gene: TRBJ1-4
CDR3 length: 15
V gene: TRBV28
D gene: TRBD1

CDR3 protein: CASSLRFHGYTF
CDR3 DNA: TGTGCCAGCAGCTTGAGGTTCCATGGCTACACCTTC
clone size: -
J gene: TRBJ1-2
CDR3 length: 12
V gene: TRBV7-2
D gene: -

CDR3 protein: CASSPAGGTDTQYF
CDR3 DNA: TGTGCCAGCAGCCCCGCGGGGGGCACAGATACGCAGTATTTT
clone size: few
J gene: TRBJ2-3
CDR3 length: 14
V gene: TRBV7-3
D gene: TRBD2

CDR3 protein: CASSRRDSSQETQYF
CDR3 DNA: TGTGCCAGCAGCCGCCGGGACAGCTCTCAAGAGACCCAGTACTTC
clone size: -
J gene: TRBJ2-5
CDR3 length: 15
V gene: TRBV7-2
D gene: TRBD1

CDR3 protein: CSVPGLGETQYF
CDR3 DNA: TGCAGCGTTCCGGGTCTCGGGGAGACCCAGTACTTC
clone size: -
J gene: TRBJ2-5
CDR3 length: 12
V gene: TRBV29-1
D gene: -

CDR3 protein: CASSGRQDHNSPLHF
CDR3 DNA: TGTGCCAGCAGTGGTCGACAGGACCATAATTCACCCCTCCACTTT
clone size: -
J gene: TRBJ1-6
CDR3 length: 15
V gene: TRBV6-5
D gene: -

CDR3 protein: CASSLDQGGGNEQFF
CDR3 DNA: TGTGCCAGCAGCTTGGATCAGGGCGGAGGCAATGAGCAGTTCTTC
clone size: -
J gene: TRBJ2-1
CDR3 length: 15
V gene: TRBV5-4
D gene: -

CDR3 protein: CATLGNTIYF
CDR3 DNA: TGTGCGACTCTTGGAAACACCATATATTTT
clone size: -
J gene: TRBJ1-3
CDR3 length: 10
V gene: TRBV25-1
D gene: -

CDR3 protein: CASSDRVNSPLHF
CDR3 DNA: TGTGCCAGCAGTGACAGGGTGAATTCACCCCTCCACTTT
clone size: few
J gene: TRBJ1-6
CDR3 length: 13
V gene: TRBV25-1
D gene: -

CDR3 protein: CASSEGNTGELFF
CDR3 DNA: TGTGCCAGCAGCGAGGGGAACACCGGGGAGCTGTTTTTT
clone size: few
J gene: TRBJ2-2
CDR3 length: 13
V gene: TRBV27
D gene: -

CDR3 protein: CASSLQGARVDTQYF
CDR3 DNA: TGTGCCAGCAGCTTACAGGGTGCGAGAGTAGATACGCAGTATTTT
clone size: -
J gene: TRBJ2-3
CDR3 length: 15
V gene: TRBV7-2
D gene: -

CDR3 protein: CASSRLGVETGGYTF
CDR3 DNA: TGTGCCAGCAGCCGACTGGGGGTGGAAACCGGTGGCTACACCTTC
clone size: -
J gene: TRBJ1-2
CDR3 length: 15
V gene: TRBV6-6
D gene: -

CDR3 protein: CASSSRLDGSRDTQYF
CDR3 DNA: TGTGCCAGCAGTTCTAGACTAGACGGATCCCGAGATACGCAGTATTTT
clone size: -
J gene: TRBJ2-3
CDR3 length: 16
V gene: TRBV5-5
D gene: -

CDR3 protein: CASSPGQGFTDTQYF
CDR3 DNA: TGTGCCAGCAGTCCCGGACAGGGATTCACAGATACGCAGTATTTT
clone size: -
J gene: TRBJ2-3
CDR3 length: 15
V gene: TRBV2
D gene: TRBD1

CDR3 protein: CASSFSFQAEYNEQFF
CDR3 DNA: TGCGCCAGCAGCTTCTCTTTCCAAGCCGAATACAATGAGCAGTTCTTC
clone size: -
J gene: TRBJ2-1
CDR3 length: 16
V gene: TRBV5-1
D gene: -

CDR3 protein: CSVDLGNEKLFF
CDR3 DNA: TGCAGCGTTGACTTGGGGAATGAAAAACTGTTTTTT
clone size: few
J gene: TRBJ1-4
CDR3 length: 12
V gene: TRBV29-1
D gene: -

CDR3 protein: CASSSSRAANSPLHF
CDR3 DNA: TGTGCCAGCAGTTCCAGCAGGGCGGCCAATTCACCCCTCCACTTT
clone size: few
J gene: TRBJ1-6
CDR3 length: 15
V gene: TRBV25-1
D gene: -

CDR3 protein: CASRTSSTSTDTQYF
CDR3 DNA: TGTGCCAGCAGAACCTCAAGTACTAGCACAGATACGCAGTATTTT
clone size: -
J gene: TRBJ2-3
CDR3 length: 15
V gene: TRBV7-6
D gene: -

CDR3 protein: CASSPRPSGGGDTQYF
CDR3 DNA: TGTGCCAGCAGCCCTAGACCTAGCGGGGGGGGAGATACGCAGTATTTT
clone size: -
J gene: TRBJ2-3
CDR3 length: 16
V gene: TRBV7-2
D gene: TRBD2

CDR3 protein: CAWSATVTGELFF
CDR3 DNA: TGTGCCTGGAGTGCGACAGTAACCGGGGAGCTGTTTTTT
clone size: -
J gene: TRBJ2-2
CDR3 length: 13
V gene: TRBV30
D gene: -

CDR3 protein: CASSSLHEQYF
CDR3 DNA: TGTGCCAGCAGCTCCTTACACGAGCAGTACTTC
clone size: -
J gene: TRBJ2-7
CDR3 length: 11
V gene: TRBV5-3
D gene: -

CDR3 protein: CATSTMKGAETQYF
CDR3 DNA: TGTGCCACCAGCACTATGAAGGGTGCTGAGACCCAGTACTTC
clone size: few
J gene: TRBJ2-5
CDR3 length: 14
V gene: TRBV15
D gene: -

CDR3 protein: CASSQEGGSNQPQHF
CDR3 DNA: TGCGCCAGCAGCCAAGAAGGCGGTAGCAATCAGCCCCAGCATTTT
clone size: -
J gene: TRBJ1-5
CDR3 length: 15
V gene: TRBV4-1
D gene: -

CDR3 protein: CAWSVGTYLQETQYF
CDR3 DNA: TGTGCCTGGAGTGTCGGGACATACCTTCAAGAGACCCAGTACTTC
clone size: -
J gene: TRBJ2-5
CDR3 length: 15
V gene: TRBV30
D gene: -

CDR3 protein: CASSSSSSYNSPLHF
CDR3 DNA: TGTGCCAGCAGCTCTTCCAGCTCCTATAATTCACCCCTCCACTTT
clone size: once
J gene: TRBJ1-6
CDR3 length: 15
V gene: TRBV9
D gene: -

CDR3 protein: CASRGPGEDYGYTF
CDR3 DNA: TGTGCCAGTAGGGGGCCAGGGGAGGACTATGGCTACACCTTC
clone size: many
J gene: TRBJ1-2
CDR3 length: 14
V gene: TRBV19
D gene: -

CDR3 protein: CASSFGMANNEQFF
CDR3 DNA: TGTGCCAGCAGCTTTGGGATGGCAAACAATGAGCAGTTCTTC
clone size: -
J gene: TRBJ2-1
CDR3 length: 14
V gene: TRBV7-3
D gene: -

CDR3 protein: CASSPIRDSYEQYF
CDR3 DNA: TGTGCCAGTAGCCCTATAAGGGACTCCTACGAGCAGTACTTC
clone size: few
J gene: TRBJ2-7
CDR3 length: 14
V gene: TRBV19
D gene: -

CDR3 protein: CAWRGEQGDGYTF
CDR3 DNA: TGTGCCTGGAGGGGAGAACAGGGTGATGGCTACACCTTC
clone size: few
J gene: TRBJ1-2
CDR3 length: 13
V gene: TRBV30
D gene: -

CDR3 protein: CASSPTMDRIETQYF
CDR3 DNA: TGCGCCAGCAGCCCGACAATGGACAGGATAGAGACCCAGTACTTC
clone size: few
J gene: TRBJ2-5
CDR3 length: 15
V gene: TRBV5-1
D gene: TRBD1

CDR3 protein: CASSLDYVGAGGMSDTQYF
CDR3 DNA: TGCGCCAGCAGCTTGGATTATGTTGGCGCAGGGGGCATGTCGGATACGCAGTATTTT
clone size: once
J gene: TRBJ2-3
CDR3 length: 19
V gene: TRBV5-1
D gene: TRBD1

CDR3 protein: CASSSRGEGQPQHF
CDR3 DNA: TGTGCCAGCAGCTCGAGAGGGGAGGGGCAGCCCCAGCATTTT
clone size: -
J gene: TRBJ1-5
CDR3 length: 14
V gene: TRBV7-2
D gene: -

CDR3 protein: CASSLAEGQRNEQFF
CDR3 DNA: TGTGCCAGCAGCTTAGCAGAGGGACAGAGAAATGAGCAGTTCTTC
clone size: -
J gene: TRBJ2-1
CDR3 length: 15
V gene: TRBV7-9
D gene: TRBD1

CDR3 protein: CSVRAVNTEAFF
CDR3 DNA: TGCAGCGTCAGGGCGGTGAACACTGAAGCTTTCTTT
clone size: -
J gene: TRBJ1-1
CDR3 length: 12
V gene: TRBV29-1
D gene: -

CDR3 protein: CASARTGGRITEAFF
CDR3 DNA: TGTGCCAGCGCTCGGACAGGGGGCAGGATCACTGAAGCTTTCTTT
clone size: -
J gene: TRBJ1-1
CDR3 length: 15
V gene: TRBV25-1
D gene: TRBD1

CDR3 protein: CAWSVLAAYNSPLHF
CDR3 DNA: TGTGCCTGGAGTGTATTAGCAGCCTATAATTCACCCCTCCACTTT
clone size: -
J gene: TRBJ1-6
CDR3 length: 15
V gene: TRBV30
D gene: -

CDR3 protein: CASRKEGPDTQYF
CDR3 DNA: TGTGCCAGCAGGAAAGAGGGACCAGATACGCAGTATTTT
clone size: few
J gene: TRBJ2-3
CDR3 length: 13
V gene: TRBV9
D gene: -

CDR3 protein: CASSGQGAYGYTF
CDR3 DNA: TGTGCCAGCAGCGGACAGGGAGCCTATGGCTACACCTTC
clone size: few
J gene: TRBJ1-2
CDR3 length: 13
V gene: TRBV5-6
D gene: TRBD1